These T cell receptor beta chains were read from a single sample in a study of blood T cell repertoires in COVID-19. Generated by immunoSEQ multiplex PCR, the TCRdb table keeps only in-frame clones and is missing some. Found here are 170,000 or so clones, roughly 86% of them singletons; the top ten hold around 0.5%. Sequenced input: peripheral blood. The receptors here all came from a man in his 60s with COVID-19, enrolled during active disease. Each CDR3 is given with its conserved first and last residue. A D gene is named only where the DNA matches it firmly. Some rows mark clone size as missing; the rest say once, few, many or name a class of expanded clone.

len	v_gene	j_gene	d_gene	abundance	CDR3nt	CDR3aa
13	TRBV7-9	TRBJ1-4	NA	NA	TGTGCCAGCAGACGGAGGGTCGATGAAAAACTGTTTTTT	CASRRRVDEKLFF
13	TRBV24-1	TRBJ1-2	NA	NA	TGTGCCACCAGACAGGGTCTGGACTATGGCTACACCTTC	CATRQGLDYGYTF
17	TRBV18	TRBJ1-2	NA	NA	TGTGCCAGCTCACCCCCGTCAAGGGGAGGGGGAGGCTATGGCTACACCTTC	CASSPPSRGGGGYGYTF
18	TRBV4-1	TRBJ2-2	TRBD2	once	TGCGCCAGCAGCTTGCGGACTAGCGGGGGGACGAACACCGGGGAGCTGTTTTTT	CASSLRTSGGTNTGELFF
19	TRBV27	TRBJ1-6	NA	NA	TGTGCCAGCAGTTTTCGGGGGGATCCCAATCAAGTATATAATTCACCCCTCCACTTT	CASSFRGDPNQVYNSPLHF
12	TRBV7-2	TRBJ1-1	NA	once	TGTGCCAGCAGCAGGGGAAACACTGAAGCTTTCTTT	CASSRGNTEAFF
15	TRBV7-9	TRBJ2-5	TRBD2	NA	TGTGCCAGCAGTGTTGGACAGCGCTTCGGGGGGGCCCAGTACTTC	CASSVGQRFGGAQYF
15	TRBV10-1	TRBJ1-5	NA	NA	TGCGCCAGCAGTATCGGACAGAAATTAAATCAGCCCCAGCATTTT	CASSIGQKLNQPQHF
15	TRBV24-1	TRBJ2-6	NA	NA	TGTGCCACCAGTGAGCCAGGGGATGGGGCCAACGTCCTGACTTTC	CATSEPGDGANVLTF
16	TRBV5-4	TRBJ2-7	TRBD2	NA	TGTGCCAGCAGCCCGGGGACTAGTCGGGCCTCCTACGAGCAGTACTTC	CASSPGTSRASYEQYF
14	TRBV7-2	TRBJ1-5	NA	NA	TGTGCCAGCAGCTTAAATCCGGGGAATCAGCCCCAGCATTTT	CASSLNPGNQPQHF
19	TRBV14	TRBJ1-1	NA	NA	TGTGCCAGCAGCCAAGATGGGGGCGGGGGAACCAGGGGCCTCACTGAAGCTTTCTTT	CASSQDGGGGTRGLTEAFF
16	TRBV7-6	TRBJ2-1	TRBD2	NA	TGTGCCAGCAGCGGTTCTAGCGGGTCATCCTACAATGAGCAGTTCTTC	CASSGSSGSSYNEQFF
16	TRBV11-3	TRBJ2-7	TRBD2	NA	TGTGCCAGCAGCTTAGCGGCGACTAGCGGGATCTACGAGCAGTACTTC	CASSLAATSGIYEQYF
16	TRBV19	TRBJ1-2	NA	NA	TGTGCCAGTAGTACGCCTTTCCGGGAACATAACTATGGCTACACCTTC	CASSTPFREHNYGYTF
14	TRBV27	TRBJ1-2	NA	NA	TGTGCCAGCAGTTTGAGGTCCAGCACCTATGGCTACACCTTC	CASSLRSSTYGYTF
15	TRBV29-1	TRBJ1-1	TRBD1	NA	TGCAGCGCCTTGACCGACAGGGGGCTGAACACTGAAGCTTTCTTT	CSALTDRGLNTEAFF
15	TRBV5-6	TRBJ2-3	TRBD1	once	TGTGCCAGCAGCTTGAGGGACAGGGGGACAGATACGCAGTATTTT	CASSLRDRGTDTQYF
16	TRBV9	TRBJ2-5	NA	NA	TGTGCCAGCAGCGTAGTAGGAACCCCCGGGAGAGAGACCCAGTACTTC	CASSVVGTPGRETQYF
15	TRBV15	TRBJ2-1	TRBD2	NA	TGTGCCACCAGCAGAGCCCTAGCGGGAAACAATGAGCAGTTCTTC	CATSRALAGNNEQFF
16	TRBV6-6	TRBJ2-2	NA	NA	TGTGCCAGCAGTTCTCCGCGGGGGCCTGCCACCGGGGAGCTGTTTTTT	CASSSPRGPATGELFF